Listed below are T cell receptor beta chains from one sample, sequenced in a study of vaccination effects on CD4 cells after COVID-19. Sequencing used immunoSEQ multiplex PCR; TCRdb keeps in-frame clones, though not all of them. This table holds tens of thousands of clones, around 79% found once. No antigen has been identified for these receptors. The starting material was CD4+ T cells from PBMCs cultured with HCoV-NL63 spike peptides, obtained before COVID-19 vaccination. These receptors originate from a human donor who had a prior SARS-CoV-2 infection. Both conserved end residues are part of each CDR3. Each record gives: J gene, clone size, D gene, V gene, CDR3 DNA, CDR3 protein. The D gene is left open where the match is weak. A clone size is listed for some rows: how often the clone was seen (once, few, many), or a class if it is expanded.

>TRBJ2-2|NA|NA|TRBV4-1
TGCGCCAGCAGCCAAGTCCTCCAGAACACCGGGGAGCTGTTTTTT
CASSQVLQNTGELFF
>TRBJ1-4|NA|TRBD1|TRBV18
TGTGCCAGCTCACCACGGATGGCAGGGGGCGGAGGTAATGAAAAACTGTTTTTT
CASSPRMAGGGGNEKLFF
>TRBJ1-5|NA|TRBD1|TRBV19
TGTGCCAGTACTCGAACGGGACAGGTTAATCAGCCCCAGCATTTT
CASTRTGQVNQPQHF
>TRBJ1-1|NA|NA|TRBV2
TGTGCCAGCAGTCCCCAGGGGACAAGGTTCACTGAAGCTTTCTTT
CASSPQGTRFTEAFF
>TRBJ1-2|NA|NA|TRBV5-4
TGTGCCAGCAGCCAGGACGGATCTAACTATGGCTACACCTTC
CASSQDGSNYGYTF
>TRBJ2-1|NA|NA|TRBV18
TGTGCCAGCTCCGACGGATGGGGGTACAATGAGCAGTTCTTC
CASSDGWGYNEQFF
>TRBJ1-2|once|TRBD1|TRBV11-3
TGTGCCAGCAGCTCGCTGACAGGGCACTCTTACTTC
CASSSLTGHSYF
>TRBJ1-1|NA|NA|TRBV5-4
TGTGCCAGCCAAAGCGCACCGCAGAACACTGAAGCTTTCTTT
CASQSAPQNTEAFF
>TRBJ2-4|NA|TRBD1|TRBV2
TGTGCCAGCAGTAGACAGGGGGCGGCCAAAAACATTCAGTACTTC
CASSRQGAAKNIQYF
>TRBJ2-5|NA|NA|TRBV28
TGTGCCAGCAGTTCACAGGGTGGGGAGACCCAGTACTTC
CASSSQGGETQYF